This T cell receptor beta chain was recovered during a study of shared clonotypes between healthy human individuals. CDR1 and CDR2 (germline): SGHAT, FQNNGV. This CDR3 has 15 amino acids. Trimming at V came to 2 bases and at J to 5 bases, leaving 7 bases not matched to a gene. TCRdb's copy holds only in-frame clones and misses some; the assay was immunoSEQ multiplex PCR. The sample lists approximately 1.5 million clones, less than 99% occurring once. The TCR originated in a man aged 25 to 40 in good health. Sequencing was carried out using naive CD4+ T cells sorted from blood. Noted subset: CD45RA+ positively selected. The V gene is TRBV11-2, the J gene TRBJ2-7; 9 positions match TRBD1. In nucleotides, the CDR3 is TGTGCCAGCAGCTTAAGGCAGGGACAGGGCCACGAGCAGTACTTC. It codes for CASSLRQGQGHEQYF.